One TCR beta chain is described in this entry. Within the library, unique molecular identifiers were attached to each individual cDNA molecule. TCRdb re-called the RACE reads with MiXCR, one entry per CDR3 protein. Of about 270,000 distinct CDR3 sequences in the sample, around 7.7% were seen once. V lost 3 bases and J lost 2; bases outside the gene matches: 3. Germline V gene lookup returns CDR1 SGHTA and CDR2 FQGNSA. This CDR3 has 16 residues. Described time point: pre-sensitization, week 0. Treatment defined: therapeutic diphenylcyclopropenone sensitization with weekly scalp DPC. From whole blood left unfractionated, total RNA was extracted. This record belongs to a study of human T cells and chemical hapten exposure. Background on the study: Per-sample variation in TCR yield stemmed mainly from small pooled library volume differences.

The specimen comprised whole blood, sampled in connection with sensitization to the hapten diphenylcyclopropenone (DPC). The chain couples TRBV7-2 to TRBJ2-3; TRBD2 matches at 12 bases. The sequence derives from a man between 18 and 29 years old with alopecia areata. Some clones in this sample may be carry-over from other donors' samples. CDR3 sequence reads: CASSFTSGGSTDTQYF. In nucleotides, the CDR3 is TGTGCCAGCAGCTTTACTAGCGGGGGGTCCACAGATACGCAGTATTTT. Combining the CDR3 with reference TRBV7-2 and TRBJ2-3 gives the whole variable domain GAGVSQSPSNKVTEKGKDVELRCDPISGHTALYWYRQSLGQGLEFLIYFQGNSAPDKSGLPSDRFSAERTGGSVSTLTIQRTQQEDSAVYLCASSFTSGGSTDTQYFGPGTRLTVL.